These 9 T cell receptor beta chains were all obtained from the same sample, sequenced in a study of beta chain features in type 1 diabetes. General study findings and limits: Across all four CD4+ subsets, people with type 1 diabetes showed modestly shorter TCRB CDR3s.

Their antigen targets remain unknown. Of the isolated RNA, all was reverse transcribed, and so the sequenced material was expressed TCRB transcripts. Method: immunoSEQ multiplex PCR; TCRdb's copy keeps in-frame clones and lacks some. The sample contains about 700,000 clones, 13% of which appear only once. Sequences were obtained from naive CD4+ T cells from blood. These receptors were collected from a man between 18 and 35 years old with type 1 diabetes.

This clone was found a few times. The rearrangement links TRBV19 to TRBJ1-5; TRBD1 is a possible D gene (6 bases). CDR1 is LNHDA, CDR2 SQIVND, per germline (reference sequence). Trimming left V 4 bases short and J 0 bases short, with 13 bases between. This CDR3 has 16 amino acids. The CDR3 region has the DNA TGTGCCAGTAGTACGGTAGGACAGTATAGCAATCAGCCCCAGCATTTT. Translated, it gives CASSTVGQYSNQPQHF.

The V and J genes are TRBV29-1 and TRBJ2-2, with 8 bases matching TRBD1. The CDR3 loop spans 17 amino acids. The trim removed 2 bases at V and 4 bases at J, leaving 12 bases unmatched. Germline loops: CDR1 SQVTM, CDR2 ANQGSEA. This CDR3 is CSVEQDRVRGATGELFF. DNA of the CDR3: TGCAGCGTTGAACAGGACAGGGTGAGAGGAGCCACCGGGGAGCTGTTTTTT.

The J gene is TRBJ2-1, the V gene TRBV18; D perhaps matches TRBD1 (5 bases). The CDR3 loop spans 15 amino acids. The V and J ends lost 0 bases and 8 bases respectively, with 14 bases between them. CDR1 is KGHSH, CDR2 LQKENI, per germline. In DNA form, the CDR3 reads TGTGCCAGCTCACCACCCCAGGGTAGAAGCTATGAGCAGTTCTTC. This gives the protein CASSPPQGRSYEQFF. Combining the CDR3 with reference TRBV18 and TRBJ2-1 gives the whole variable domain NAGVMQNPRHLVRRRGQEARLRCSPMKGHSHVYWYRQLPEEGLKFMVYLQKENIIDESGMPKERFSAEFPKEGPSILRIQQVVRGDSAAYFCASSPPQGRSYEQFFGPGTRLTVL.

This clone has more than one count but fewer than ten. The chain carries TRBV15 and TRBJ2-5; the match to TRBD2 covers 12 bases. Germline V gene lookup returns CDR1 LNHNV and CDR2 YYDKDF (reference sequence). V lost 5 bases, J lost 6 bases, and 7 bases stayed unmatched. This CDR3 is 15 amino acids long. The CDR3 DNA reads TGTGCCACCAGCGAACGGCTAGCGGGGGGGAAGACCCAGTACTTC. Its translation is CATSERLAGGKTQYF.

This clone was seen a few times. The gene calls are TRBV10-3 and TRBJ2-5; D remains ambiguous. CDR1 is ENHRY and CDR2 is SYGVKD in the germline V gene. The CDR3 spans 11 residues. Deletions cut 4 bases from V and 4 bases from J, with 4 bases between. CDR3 DNA sequence: TGTGCCATCAGTGGGAGAGAGACCCAGTACTTC. Encoded protein: CAISGRETQYF.

The chain carries TRBV30 and TRBJ2-1; D gene uncertain. The V gene's germline CDR1 is GTSNPN and CDR2 SVGIG (reference sequence). CDR3 length: 13 residues. V lost 0 bases and J 10 bases, leaving 13 bases between the germline ends. CDR3 DNA sequence: TGTGCCTGGAGTGTTGAGTGGGTGGGAGAGCAGTTCTTC. Encoded protein: CAWSVEWVGEQFF.

This clone was detected only a few times. The chain employs TRBV28 and TRBJ2-7, with TRBD1 as a possible D gene (6 bases). Between the trimmed V and J ends, which lost 5 bases and 2 bases, there was a span of 16 bases. CDR1 is MDHEN and CDR2 is SYDVKM in the germline V gene. The CDR3 contains 15 residues. CDR3 region: CASSPYRTAPYEQYF. The CDR3 bases are TGTGCCAGCAGTCCCTACAGGACAGCTCCCTACGAGCAGTACTTC.

The rearrangement links TRBV20-1 to TRBJ1-4; D not certain. The CDR3 length is 11 residues. Trimming took 4 bases from V and 10 from J, leaving 10 bases between them. Germline CDR1 and CDR2: DFQATT and SNEGSKA (reference sequence). The CDR3, as DNA: TGCAGTGCTAATCCCGCGGGAAAACTGTTTTTT. It encodes CSANPAGKLFF.

In DNA form, the CDR3 reads TGTGCCAGCAGCTTAGACGGGCAGGCGCTGAACACTGAAGCTTTCTTT. It specifies CASSLDGQALNTEAFF. The chain carries TRBV13 and TRBJ1-1; D not resolved. The V gene lost 1 base and the J gene lost 0 bases, with 12 bases spanning the gap. Germline lookup yields CDR1 PRHDT and CDR2 FYEKMQ (reference sequence). The CDR3 has 16 amino acids.